Shown below are 31 T cell receptor beta chains from a single sample sequenced in a study of beta chain features in type 1 diabetes. Expressed TCRB transcripts were sequenced after all isolated RNA was converted to cDNA. Produced via immunoSEQ multiplex PCR; TCRdb's table is partial and in-frame only. The data hold some 400,000 clones, with roughly 15% observed a single time. The sequenced sample consisted of naive CD4+ T cells from blood. These receptors all come from a woman between 18 and 29 years old in good health.

J is TRBJ1-1 and V is TRBV5-8; weak D call: TRBD1 (5 bases). Germline-derived CDR1 and CDR2 are SGHTS and YDEGEE. The V and J ends lost 1 base and 8 bases respectively, with 9 bases between them. CDR3 length: 12 residues. CDR3 sequence reads: CASSLTGGEAFF. In nucleotides, the CDR3 is TGTGCCAGCAGCTTGACGGGGGGAGAAGCTTTCTTT.

This sequence joins TRBV18 and TRBJ1-1, with 7 nucleotides matching TRBD1. The CDR3 has 15 residues. Germline V CDR1 and CDR2: KGHSH, LQKENI. The V and J ends lost 3 bases and 1 base, in that order; junction bases with no gene match: 5. CDR3 sequence reads: CASSPGTAGNTEAFF. The CDR3 nucleotides are TGTGCCAGCTCACCTGGGACAGCCGGGAACACTGAAGCTTTCTTT.

The chain links TRBV27 to TRBJ2-1; weak D call: TRBD2 (6 bases). V lost 6 bases, J lost 7 bases, and 13 bases lay in between. Germline V gene lookup returns CDR1 MNHEY and CDR2 SMNVEV (reference sequence). The CDR3 runs 13 residues. The CDR3 DNA sequence: TGTGCCAGCAGGGGCGGTGGGGGGAATGAGCAGTTCTTC. This translates into CASRGGGGNEQFF.

The chain joins TRBV28 to TRBJ2-3, with 8 bases matching TRBD1. Losses at the gene ends were 4 bases for V and 4 bases for J; bases not matched to a gene: 10. Germline V gene data show CDR1 as MDHEN and CDR2 as SYDVKM. This CDR3 comprises 16 residues. CDR3 sequence: CASSSSSTGEADTQYF. Here the CDR3 DNA reads TGTGCCAGCAGTTCGTCGTCGACAGGGGAGGCAGATACGCAGTATTTT.

CDR3 loop: CASSLVGTSGNEQYF. CDR3 bases: TGTGCCAGCAGCTTAGTTGGGACTAGCGGAAACGAGCAGTACTTC. The chain combines TRBV7-9 with TRBJ2-7; TRBD2 aligns across 11 bases. The CDR3 spans 15 residues. V lost 1 base to trimming and J lost 5 bases; unmatched junction nucleotides: 4. The germline V gene has CDR1 SEHNR and CDR2 FQNEAQ (reference sequence).

This clone came up a few times. V is TRBV28 and J is TRBJ2-1, with TRBD2 matching 8 bases. The trim removed 2 bases at V and 3 bases at J, leaving 3 bases unmatched. The germline V gene encodes CDR1 MDHEN and CDR2 SYDVKM. There are 15 residues in the CDR3. The CDR3 sequence is CASSLAGGNYNEQFF. CDR3 nucleotide sequence: TGTGCCAGCAGTTTAGCGGGAGGCAACTACAATGAGCAGTTCTTC.

This clone was observed a handful of times. The chain has TRBV5-1 and TRBJ1-2; D gene ambiguous. Trimming shortened V by 1 base and J by 0 bases, and 7 bases separated the two germline ends. This CDR3 has 14 residues. Germline V gene sequence: CDR1 SGHRS, CDR2 YFSETQ. CDR3 protein: CASSLSTTNYGYTF. The CDR3 DNA sequence: TGCGCCAGCAGCTTGAGTACTACTAACTATGGCTACACCTTC. Complete variable domain (other parts from reference TRBV5-1 and TRBJ1-2): KAGVTQTPRYLIKTRGQQVTLSCSPISGHRSVSWYQQTPGQGLQFLFEYFSETQRNKGNFPGRFSGRQFSNSRSEMNVSTLELGDSALYLCASSLSTTNYGYTFGSGTRLTVV.

The V call is TRBV6-6, the J call TRBJ1-1, with D tentatively TRBD1 (5 bases). The germline V gene encodes CDR1 MNHNY and CDR2 SVGAGI (reference sequence). With 2 bases removed from V and 4 bases from J, the gap between germline ends came to 8 bases. The CDR3 runs 13 residues. As DNA, the CDR3 is TGTGCCAGCAGTTACCAGGGCTCCACTGAAGCTTTCTTT. Translation: CASSYQGSTEAFF.

J is TRBJ2-1 and V is TRBV5-1; 8 bases fit TRBD2. Unmatched junction bases numbered 11, after V lost 7 bases and J lost 8 bases. This CDR3 contains 14 residues. Germline values: CDR1 SGHRS, CDR2 YFSETQ. The CDR3 DNA sequence: TGCGCCAGCGGGCCGGGACTAGATATCCATGAGCAGTTCTTC. Protein: CASGPGLDIHEQFF.

The gene calls are TRBV14 and TRBJ2-1; the match to TRBD2 covers 9 bases. J gave up 4 bases and V 4 bases, and 2 bases lay outside the gene matches. The CDR3 sequence is 14 residues long. CDR1 SGHDN and CDR2 FVKESK come from the germline V gene. CDR3 bases: TGTGCCAGCAGCCCACTAGCGGGTTACAATGAGCAGTTCTTC. Translation gives CASSPLAGYNEQFF. The full variable domain, with the rest looked up from reference TRBV14 and TRBJ2-1, is EAGVTQFPSHSVIEKGQTVTLRCDPISGHDNLYWYRRVMGKEIKFLLHFVKESKQDESGMPNNRFLAERTGGTYSTLKVQPAELEDSGVYFCASSPLAGYNEQFFGPGTRLTVL.

The J gene is TRBJ1-2, the V gene TRBV4-1, with 10 positions matching TRBD1. V lost 4 bases and J lost 5; bases outside the gene matches: 1. The CDR3 has 13 residues. Germline values: CDR1 MGHRA, CDR2 YSYEKL. The CDR3 reads CASSPGQGYGYTF. Written as DNA, the CDR3 is TGCGCCAGCAGCCCGGGACAGGGGTATGGCTACACCTTC.

The genes are TRBV11-2 and TRBJ2-1; 13 bases map to TRBD2. The V gene's germline CDR1 is SGHAT and CDR2 FQNNGV. This CDR3 spans 18 amino acids. Trimming at V came to 1 base and at J to 8 bases, leaving 11 bases not matched to a gene. The CDR3 sequence is CASSLGRKGLAGVDEQFF. CDR3 coding DNA: TGTGCCAGCAGCTTAGGGAGAAAAGGACTAGCGGGAGTAGATGAGCAGTTCTTC.

The gene calls are TRBV19 and TRBJ1-2; 8 nucleotides match TRBD1. The V gene end was trimmed by 6 bases and the J gene end by 5 bases; junction bases not matched to a gene: 5. The germline gives CDR1 LNHDA, CDR2 SQIVND (reference sequence). CDR3 length: 13 residues. CDR3 sequence (DNA): TGTGCCAGTAGAGACAGGGGTGTTTATGGCTACACCTTC. Translated, it gives CASRDRGVYGYTF.

The chain employs TRBV29-1 and TRBJ2-3; D perhaps matches TRBD2 (6 bases). V lost 1 base, J lost 3 bases, and 11 bases lay in between. CDR1 and CDR2 (germline): SQVTM, ANQGSEA. This CDR3 has 14 residues. CDR3 protein: CSVEAGVATDTQYF. The DNA for the CDR3 is TGCAGCGTTGAAGCGGGAGTAGCAACAGATACGCAGTATTTT.

This clone was found a few times. This sequence joins TRBV5-1 and TRBJ2-5, with a weak D call TRBD1 (5 bases). The CDR3 consists of 13 residues. Germline V gene data show CDR1 as SGHRS and CDR2 as YFSETQ. V was shortened by 4 bases and J by 4 bases, with 11 bases between the two germline ends. This chain's CDR3 is CASSPVGLETQYF. The CDR3 region has the DNA TGCGCCAGCAGCCCGGTGGGGCTAGAGACCCAGTACTTC.

This clone appeared a few times. J is TRBJ2-5 and V is TRBV7-9, with a possible D match to TRBD2 (5 bases). This CDR3 is built from 12 residues. Germline values: CDR1 SEHNR, CDR2 FQNEAQ (reference sequence). V lost 3 bases to trimming and J lost 5 bases, with 7 bases between them. The CDR3 region is CASSLIAETQYF. The CDR3 nucleotides are TGTGCCAGCAGCTTGATAGCGGAGACCCAGTACTTC.

For the CDR3, the DNA is TGCGCCAGCAGCTTGAGCGGAGCCTACAATGAGCAGTTCTTC. This encodes CASSLSGAYNEQFF. This chain uses TRBV5-1 with TRBJ2-1; possible D gene TRBD2, 5 bases. The CDR3 is 14 residues long. Germline values: CDR1 SGHRS, CDR2 YFSETQ. With 1 base removed from V and 2 bases from J, the gap between germline ends came to 7 bases.

V is TRBV5-1 and J is TRBJ1-1, with TRBD1 identical over 7 bases. The length of the CDR3 is 15 residues. V lost 0 bases, J lost 1 base, and 3 bases stayed unmatched. Germline CDR1 reads SGHRS; CDR2 reads YFSETQ. CDR3 DNA sequence: TGCGCCAGCAGCTTGGGACAGGGTACGAACACTGAAGCTTTCTTT. Translated: CASSLGQGTNTEAFF.

The chain has TRBV6-5 and TRBJ2-7, with 7 bases fitting TRBD2. In germline, CDR1 is MNHEY, CDR2 SVGAGI. This CDR3 has 12 amino acids. Germline trimming cut 11 bases from V and 4 bases from J; bases unmatched to any gene: 8. The CDR3 loop reads CAARGDEYEQYF. CDR3 bases: TGTGCCGCACGGGGGGACGAGTACGAGCAGTACTTC.

The V and J genes are TRBV15 and TRBJ2-2; 8 bases are shared with TRBD2. The CDR3 extends over 17 amino acids. Germline assignment: CDR1 LNHNV and CDR2 YYDKDF (reference sequence). Trimming took 3 bases from V and 0 from J; bases not matched to a gene: 6. CDR3 sequence reads: CATSSVWRGANTGELFF. The CDR3 DNA reads as TGTGCCACCAGCAGTGTTTGGCGGGGGGCGAACACCGGGGAGCTGTTTTTT.

In this sample, this clone turned up a few times. V usage is TRBV27 and J usage is TRBJ1-2; TRBD1 aligns across 7 bases. This CDR3 spans 17 amino acids. The germline V gene has CDR1 MNHEY and CDR2 SMNVEV (reference sequence). V shed 3 bases, J shed 4 bases, and the junction held 14 bases outside the gene matches. CDR3 sequence: CASSFRVLRTGGYGYTF. CDR3 DNA sequence: TGTGCCAGCAGTTTCCGAGTGTTGAGGACAGGTGGCTATGGCTACACCTTC.

The sample holds a few counts of this clone. The V and J genes are TRBV25-1 and TRBJ2-1, with 10 bases aligning to TRBD2. Germline trimming cut 6 bases from V and 6 bases from J; bases unmatched to any gene: 11. The germline V gene encodes CDR1 MGHDK and CDR2 SYGVNS. The CDR3 covers 16 residues. CDR3 residues: CASSALGSGRANEQFF. In DNA, the CDR3 is TGTGCCAGCAGCGCCCTCGGCAGCGGGAGGGCCAATGAGCAGTTCTTC.

The genes are TRBV7-2 and TRBJ2-7; 7 nucleotides match TRBD2. This CDR3 is built from 14 residues. With V trimmed by 1 base and J by 3 bases, 3 bases remained unmatched. CDR1 SGHTA and CDR2 FQGNSA come from the germline V gene. The CDR3 loop is CASSLGGSFYEQYF. In DNA form, the CDR3 reads TGTGCCAGCAGCTTAGGCGGGAGCTTCTACGAGCAGTACTTC.

V is TRBV5-1 and J is TRBJ2-1; 9 bases agree with TRBD2. After removal of 4 bases from V and 6 bases from J, the junction contained 11 bases not matched to a gene. Germline lookup yields CDR1 SGHRS and CDR2 YFSETQ. The CDR3 extends over 16 amino acids. CDR3 coding DNA: TGCGCCAGCAGCCCCCCCTGGCTAGCGGGACTCAATGAGCAGTTCTTC. Translating gives CASSPPWLAGLNEQFF.

This sequence joins TRBV15 and TRBJ1-1, with a tentative D call TRBD1 (5 bases). The CDR3 has 14 amino acids. The germline V and J ends were trimmed by 2 bases and 6 bases, with 13 bases remaining between them. Per germline, CDR1 LNHNV and CDR2 YYDKDF (reference sequence). The DNA for the CDR3 is TGTGCCACCAGCAGACGGCGGGGGGTCCCTGAAGCTTTCTTT. The encoded protein is CATSRRRGVPEAFF.

This clone was seen a few times. V gene TRBV27 combines with J gene TRBJ2-7; 7 bases are a match to TRBD1. The CDR3 extends over 17 amino acids. V was clipped by 3 bases and J by 4 bases; unmatched bases: 15. CDR1 and CDR2 from the germline V gene are MNHEY and SMNVEV (reference sequence). The CDR3 DNA is TGTGCCAGCAGTTTCCGAGGGGGCTGGAGACAGACTTACGAGCAGTACTTC. Protein product: CASSFRGGWRQTYEQYF.

The chain employs TRBV7-9 and TRBJ2-5, with 12 nucleotides matching TRBD2. Germline V gene lookup returns CDR1 SEHNR and CDR2 FQNEAQ (reference sequence). V lost 5 bases to trimming and J lost 3 bases; unmatched junction nucleotides: 10. This CDR3 spans 17 amino acids. The CDR3 DNA follows: TGTGCCAGCAGCCCAGGAACCAGGACTAGCGGGGAAGAGACCCAGTACTTC. Protein: CASSPGTRTSGEETQYF.

The chain combines TRBV29-1 with TRBJ1-2; 10 bases match TRBD1. V lost 1 base to trimming and J lost 4 bases; unmatched junction nucleotides: 6. Germline-derived CDR1 and CDR2 are SQVTM and ANQGSEA. The CDR3 runs 15 residues. The CDR3, as DNA: TGCAGCGTTGAAGGACAGGGGGCTCCCGGCTATGGCTACACCTTC. This translates into CSVEGQGAPGYGYTF.

The chain employs TRBV7-2 and TRBJ1-4; a possible D gene is TRBD1 (5 bases). The CDR3 contains 15 residues. The V gene lost 2 bases and the J gene lost 13 bases, with 20 bases spanning the gap. The V gene's germline CDR1 is SGHTA and CDR2 FQGNSA. Written as DNA, the CDR3 is TGTGCCAGCAGCTTAAATTCAGGACAACCCCTACCACTGTTTTTT. Protein sequence: CASSLNSGQPLPLFF.

This clone was detected a few times. This chain joins TRBV29-1 and TRBJ1-2, with a tentative D call TRBD1 (6 bases). The CDR3 sequence is 12 residues long. The germline V gene encodes CDR1 SQVTM and CDR2 ANQGSEA. V dropped 4 bases and J dropped 4 bases, with 10 bases sitting between them. CDR3 in amino acids: CSVAAGAYGYTF. CDR3 in DNA: TGCAGCGTTGCGGCAGGGGCCTATGGCTACACCTTC.

The chain links TRBV6-5 to TRBJ1-2; possibly TRBD1 for D (5 bases). Trimming removed 6 bases at V and 5 bases at J, with 16 bases between. Looked up from germline, CDR1 is MNHEY and CDR2 is SVGAGI. There are 14 residues in the CDR3. The CDR3 coding sequence is TGTGCCAGCAGCCGGGCAGGGATTTCTTATGGCTACACCTTC. It codes for CASSRAGISYGYTF.